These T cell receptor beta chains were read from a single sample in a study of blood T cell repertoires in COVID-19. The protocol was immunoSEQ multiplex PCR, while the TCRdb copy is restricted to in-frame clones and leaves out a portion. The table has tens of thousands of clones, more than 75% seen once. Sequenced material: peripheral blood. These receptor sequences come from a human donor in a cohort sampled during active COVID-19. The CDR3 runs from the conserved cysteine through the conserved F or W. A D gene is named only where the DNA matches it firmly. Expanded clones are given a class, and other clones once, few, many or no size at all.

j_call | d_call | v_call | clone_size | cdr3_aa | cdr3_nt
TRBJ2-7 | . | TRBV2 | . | CASSAGMSNEQYF | TGTGCCAGCAGTGCGGGGATGAGCAACGAGCAGTACTTC
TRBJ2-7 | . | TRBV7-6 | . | CASSPGTYTYEQYF | TGTGCCAGCAGCCCCGGGACATACACCTACGAGCAGTACTTC
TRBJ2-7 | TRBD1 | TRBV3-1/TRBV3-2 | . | CASSLGTERQYF | TGTGCCAGCAGCCTCGGGACAGAGAGGCAGTACTTC
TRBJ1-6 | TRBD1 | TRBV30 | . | CAWRTGSPLHF | TGTGCCTGGCGGACAGGGTCGCCCCTCCACTTT
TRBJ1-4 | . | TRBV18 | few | CASSPNTGHLPYEKLFF | TGTGCCAGCTCACCAAACACTGGACACCTGCCATACGAAAAACTGTTTTTT
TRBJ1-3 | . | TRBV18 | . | CASSPRGDLHSGNTIYF | TGTGCCAGCTCACCACGGGGGGACCTTCACTCTGGAAACACCATATATTTT
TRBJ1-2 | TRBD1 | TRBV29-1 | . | CSGSGTGYGYTF | TGCAGCGGTTCCGGGACAGGGTACGGCTACACCTTC
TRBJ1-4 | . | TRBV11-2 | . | CASSLGRGGEKLFF | TGTGCCAGCAGCTTAGGCAGGGGAGGGGAAAAACTGTTTTTT
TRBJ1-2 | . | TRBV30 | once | CAWSRGTGNYGYTF | TGTGCCTGGAGTCGCGGTACGGGTAACTATGGCTACACCTTC
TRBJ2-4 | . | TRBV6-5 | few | CASSPGTSGIQYF | TGTGCCAGCAGCCCCGGGACAAGCGGCATTCAGTACTTC
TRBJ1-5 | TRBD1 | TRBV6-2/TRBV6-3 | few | CASSPTGLQPQHF | TGTGCCAGCAGTCCGACAGGGTTGCAGCCCCAGCATTTT
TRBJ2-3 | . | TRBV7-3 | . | CASQLAGLSTDTQYF | TGTGCCAGCCAGCTGGCGGGCCTTAGCACAGATACGCAGTATTTT
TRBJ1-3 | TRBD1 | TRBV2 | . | CASKGQGGRNTIYF | TGTGCCAGCAAGGGACAGGGGGGAAGAAACACCATATATTTT
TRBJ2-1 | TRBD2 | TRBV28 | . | CASSLTIGGSSYNEQFF | TGTGCCAGCAGTTTAACGATTGGCGGGAGCTCCTACAATGAGCAGTTCTTC
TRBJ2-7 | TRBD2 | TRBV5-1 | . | CASSQRLAAREQYF | TGCGCCAGCAGCCAAAGACTAGCGGCACGCGAGCAGTACTTC
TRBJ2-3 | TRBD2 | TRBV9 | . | CASNPSGSRTDTQYF | TGTGCCAGCAACCCTAGCGGGAGTAGAACAGATACGCAGTATTTT
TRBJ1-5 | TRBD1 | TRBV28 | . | CASSPDGTANQPQHF | TGTGCCAGCAGTCCCGACGGGACAGCAAATCAGCCCCAGCATTTT
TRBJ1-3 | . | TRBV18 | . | CASSPKSSGNTIYF | TGTGCCAGCTCACCAAAGAGCTCTGGAAACACCATATATTTT
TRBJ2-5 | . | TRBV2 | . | CASCYDSILETQYF | TGTGCCAGCTGCTACGACAGCATACTGGAGACCCAGTACTTC
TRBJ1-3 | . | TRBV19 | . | CASSILFGNTIYF | TGTGCCAGTAGTATCCTTTTTGGAAACACCATATATTTT
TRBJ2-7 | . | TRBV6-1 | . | CASSEAGGQWTYEQYF | TGTGCCAGCAGTGAAGCTGGAGGACAGTGGACCTACGAGCAGTACTTC
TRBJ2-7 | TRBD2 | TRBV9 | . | CASSVDGGRSDEQYF | TGTGCCAGCAGCGTAGATGGCGGGAGAAGTGACGAGCAGTACTTC
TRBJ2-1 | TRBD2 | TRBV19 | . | CASTFGGRVGSYNEQFF | TGTGCCAGTACATTCGGCGGGAGGGTTGGATCCTACAATGAGCAGTTCTTC
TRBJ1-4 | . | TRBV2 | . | CASSARVEKLFF | TGTGCCAGCAGTGCCAGGGTTGAAAAACTGTTTTTT
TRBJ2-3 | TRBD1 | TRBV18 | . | CASSPPGTGSDTQYF | TGTGCCAGCTCACCACCGGGGACAGGGTCAGATACGCAGTATTTT
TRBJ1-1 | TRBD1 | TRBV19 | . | CASSVQGARTEAFF | TGTGCCAGTAGTGTTCAGGGGGCGAGGACTGAAGCTTTCTTT
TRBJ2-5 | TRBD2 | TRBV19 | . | CASSIVPGGETQYF | TGTGCCAGTAGTATCGTCCCGGGAGGGGAGACCCAGTACTTC
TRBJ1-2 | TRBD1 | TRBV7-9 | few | CASSPGQGADYGYTF | TGTGCCAGCAGCCCCGGACAGGGGGCGGACTATGGCTACACCTTC
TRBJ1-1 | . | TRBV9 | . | CASSVVSGKLSTEAFF | TGTGCCAGCAGCGTAGTGTCAGGGAAGTTGAGTACTGAAGCTTTCTTT
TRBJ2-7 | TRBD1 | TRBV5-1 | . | CASSPQPGQGAYEQYF | TGCGCCAGCAGCCCCCAACCAGGACAGGGGGCCTACGAGCAGTACTTC
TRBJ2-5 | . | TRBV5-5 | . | CASSYTTGGRSTQYF | TGTGCCAGCAGCTACACGACCGGAGGACGTTCAACCCAGTACTTC
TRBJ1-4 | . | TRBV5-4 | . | CASSLPQAEKLFF | TGTGCCAGCAGCTTGCCTCAGGCTGAAAAACTGTTTTTT
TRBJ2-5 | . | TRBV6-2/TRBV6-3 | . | CASSYGSWRGHQETQYF | TGTGCCAGCAGTTACGGTAGCTGGCGGGGCCACCAAGAGACCCAGTACTTC
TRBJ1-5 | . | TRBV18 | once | CASSPLGGETQPQHF | TGTGCCAGCTCACCCCTAGGCGGGGAGACTCAGCCCCAGCATTTT
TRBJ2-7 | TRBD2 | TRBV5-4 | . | CASSLGGLVQSEQYF | TGTGCCAGCAGCTTGGGCGGACTAGTTCAATCCGAGCAGTACTTC